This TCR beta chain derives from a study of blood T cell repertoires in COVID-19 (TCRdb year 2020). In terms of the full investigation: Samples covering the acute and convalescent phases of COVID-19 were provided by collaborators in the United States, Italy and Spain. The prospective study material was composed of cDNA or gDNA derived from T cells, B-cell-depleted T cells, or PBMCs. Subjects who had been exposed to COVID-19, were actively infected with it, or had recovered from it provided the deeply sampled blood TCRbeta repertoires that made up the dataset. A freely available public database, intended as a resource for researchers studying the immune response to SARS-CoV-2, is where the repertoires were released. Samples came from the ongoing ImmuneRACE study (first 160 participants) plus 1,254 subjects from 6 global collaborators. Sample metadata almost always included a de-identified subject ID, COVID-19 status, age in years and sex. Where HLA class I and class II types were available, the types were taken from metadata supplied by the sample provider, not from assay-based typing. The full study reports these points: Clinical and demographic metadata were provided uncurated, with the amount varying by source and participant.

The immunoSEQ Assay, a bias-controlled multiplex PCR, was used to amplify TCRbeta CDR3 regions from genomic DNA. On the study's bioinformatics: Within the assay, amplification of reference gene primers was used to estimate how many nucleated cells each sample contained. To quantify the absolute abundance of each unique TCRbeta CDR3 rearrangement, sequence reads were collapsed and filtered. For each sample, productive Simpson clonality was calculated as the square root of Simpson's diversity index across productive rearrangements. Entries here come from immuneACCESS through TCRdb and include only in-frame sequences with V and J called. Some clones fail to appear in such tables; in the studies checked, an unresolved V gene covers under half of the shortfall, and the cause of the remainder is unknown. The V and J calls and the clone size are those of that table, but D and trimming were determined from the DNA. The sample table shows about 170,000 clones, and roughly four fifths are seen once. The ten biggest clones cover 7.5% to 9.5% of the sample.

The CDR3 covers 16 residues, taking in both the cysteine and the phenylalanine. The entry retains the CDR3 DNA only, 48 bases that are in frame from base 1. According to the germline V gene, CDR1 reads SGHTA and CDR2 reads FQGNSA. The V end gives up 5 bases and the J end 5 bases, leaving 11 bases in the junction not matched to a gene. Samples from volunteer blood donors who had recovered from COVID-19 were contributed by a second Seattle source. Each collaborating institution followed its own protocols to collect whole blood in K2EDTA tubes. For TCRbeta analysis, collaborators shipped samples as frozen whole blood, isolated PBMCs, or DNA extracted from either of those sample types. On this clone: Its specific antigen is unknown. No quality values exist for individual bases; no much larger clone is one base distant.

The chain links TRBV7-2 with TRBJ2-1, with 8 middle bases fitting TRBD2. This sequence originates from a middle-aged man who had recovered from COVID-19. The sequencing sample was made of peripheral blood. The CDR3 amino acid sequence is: CASSPGRGGADNEQFF. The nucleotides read TGTGCCAGCAGCCCCGGTCGGGGGGGGGCGGACAATGAGCAGTTCTTC.